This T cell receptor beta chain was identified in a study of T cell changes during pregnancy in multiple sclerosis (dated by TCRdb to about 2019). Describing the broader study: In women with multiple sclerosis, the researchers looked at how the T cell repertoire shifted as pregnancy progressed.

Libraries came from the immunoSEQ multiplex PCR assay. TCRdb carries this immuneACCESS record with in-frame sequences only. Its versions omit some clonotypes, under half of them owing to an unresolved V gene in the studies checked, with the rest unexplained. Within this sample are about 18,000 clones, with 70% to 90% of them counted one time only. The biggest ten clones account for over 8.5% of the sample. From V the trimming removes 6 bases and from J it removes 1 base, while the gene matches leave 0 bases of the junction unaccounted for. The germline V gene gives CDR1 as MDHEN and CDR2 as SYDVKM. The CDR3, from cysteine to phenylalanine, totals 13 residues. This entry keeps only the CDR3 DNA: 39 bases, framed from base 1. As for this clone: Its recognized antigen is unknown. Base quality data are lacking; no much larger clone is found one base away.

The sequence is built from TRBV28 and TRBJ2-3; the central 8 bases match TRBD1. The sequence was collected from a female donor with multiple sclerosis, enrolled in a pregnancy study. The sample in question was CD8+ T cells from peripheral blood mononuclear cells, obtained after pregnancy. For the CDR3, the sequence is CASRGQGTDTQYF. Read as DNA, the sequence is TGTGCCAGCAGGGGACAGGGCACAGATACGCAGTATTTT.